This T cell receptor beta chain was found in a study of control samples from healthy donors and cancer patients (dated by TCRdb to about 2020). The CDR3 spans 12 residues, from the cysteine through the phenylalanine. CDR3 DNA only is kept here, 36 bases in frame from base 1. V was cut back by 3 bases and J by 2 bases, leaving a gap of 7 bases between them. CDR1 and CDR2 are drawn from the germline V gene: SQVTM, ANQGSEA. Comment on this clone: Its binding antigen is unknown. Nothing much larger sits one base from this clone, and base qualities are not available.

Library generation was performed with the immunoSEQ multiplex PCR assay. Here the immuneACCESS table is served through TCRdb, limited to in-frame sequences with V and J called. Missing clones are a known gap in these copies; in checked studies unresolved V genes cover under half, and the rest lacks a known reason. The sample has 110,000 to 150,000 clones on record, 94% of them singletons. 13% of the sample goes to the ten largest clones. The sequenced material came from blood. This receptor was obtained from a middle-aged man in good health. The chain links TRBV29-1 with TRBJ1-1; perhaps TRBD1 is the D gene, with 5 bases matching. The CDR3 loop reads CSVEQGNTEAFF. Read as DNA, the sequence is TGCAGCGTTGAGCAGGGAAACACTGAAGCTTTCTTT.